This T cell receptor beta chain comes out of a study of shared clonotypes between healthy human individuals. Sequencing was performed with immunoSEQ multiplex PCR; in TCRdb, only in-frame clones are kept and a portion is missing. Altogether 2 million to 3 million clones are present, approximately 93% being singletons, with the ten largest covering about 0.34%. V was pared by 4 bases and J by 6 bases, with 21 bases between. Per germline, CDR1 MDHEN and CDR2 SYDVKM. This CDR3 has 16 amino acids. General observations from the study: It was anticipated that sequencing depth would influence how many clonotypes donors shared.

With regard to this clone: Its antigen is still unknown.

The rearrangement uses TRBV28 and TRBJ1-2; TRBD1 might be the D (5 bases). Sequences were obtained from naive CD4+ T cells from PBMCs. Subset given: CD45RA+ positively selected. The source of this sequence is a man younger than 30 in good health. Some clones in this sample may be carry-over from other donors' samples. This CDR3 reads CASSSQIYRRKDGYTF. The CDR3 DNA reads TGTGCCAGCAGTTCCCAGATTTACAGGCGAAAGGATGGCTACACCTTC.